The clone carrying this T cell receptor beta chain was observed many times. The entry originates in a study of T cells in Graves' hyperthyroidism and ophthalmopathy. RNA transcripts yielded amplified TCR beta CDR3 regions. HTBI primers were employed in a first-round RT-PCR of the TCR CDR3. TCRdb reanalysed the multiplex PCR reads using MiXCR and keeps one entry per CDR3 protein. Found here are 350,000 to 400,000 distinct CDR3 sequences, more than 12% of them singletons; the top ten hold about 30%. The germline CDR1 and CDR2 sequences are MNHEY and SMNVEV (reference sequence). V lost 2 bases, J lost 3 bases, and 5 bases lay in between. This CDR3 region has 13 residues.

The sequence derives from a woman aged 25 to 39 with Graves' hyperthyroidism. The chain carries TRBV27 and TRBJ1-5, with unresolved D. Sequencing input: blood. The CDR3 DNA sequence: TGTGCCAGCAGTTTAATAGTCAATCAGCCCCAGCATTTT. This gives the protein CASSLIVNQPQHF.